A single sample gave rise to the 6 T cell receptor beta chains below, sequenced in a study of blood T cell repertoires in COVID-19. The data were produced by immunoSEQ multiplex PCR, yet TCRdb's version contains in-frame clones alone and is incomplete. The data contain about 120,000 clones, over 75% of them seen just once; the ten biggest clones take up under 13%. The specimen was peripheral blood. The receptors were gathered from a man aged 80 or over with acute or convalescent COVID-19.

V usage is TRBV30 and J usage is TRBJ2-2; weak D call: TRBD2 (5 bases). Germline V gene lookup returns CDR1 GTSNPN and CDR2 SVGIG (reference sequence). The CDR3 sequence is 15 residues long. Trimming took off 8 bases at V and 0 bases at J, with 16 bases between the two ends. The CDR3 nucleotides are TGTGCCGCAAGCCGGGGTATGGCGAACACCGGGGAGCTGTTTTTT. Encoded protein: CAASRGMANTGELFF.

This clone came up a few times. This chain links TRBV18 with TRBJ2-2; 7 bases line up with TRBD1. V was clipped by 2 bases and J by 0 bases; unmatched bases: 3. Germline CDR1 reads KGHSH; CDR2 reads LQKENI. The CDR3 extends over 16 amino acids. CDR3 residues: CASSPTDRANTGELFF. CDR3 sequence (DNA): TGTGCCAGCTCACCAACCGACAGGGCGAACACCGGGGAGCTGTTTTTT. Full variable domain (remainder filled in from reference TRBV18 and TRBJ2-2): NAGVMQNPRHLVRRRGQEARLRCSPMKGHSHVYWYRQLPEEGLKFMVYLQKENIIDESGMPKERFSAEFPKEGPSILRIQQVVRGDSAAYFCASSPTDRANTGELFFGEGSRLTVL.

This clone was seen only a few times. V usage is TRBV6-5 and J usage is TRBJ1-4; maybe TRBD1 (5 bases). Germline V gene sequence: CDR1 MNHEY, CDR2 SVGAGI. CDR3 size: 16 residues. V dropped 4 bases and J dropped 3 bases, with 15 bases sitting between them. CDR3 sequence: CASSLQASYPNEKLFF. CDR3 DNA sequence: TGTGCCAGCAGTTTACAGGCTTCCTATCCTAATGAAAAACTGTTTTTT.

This sequence joins TRBV7-3 and TRBJ1-1; 9 nucleotides agree with TRBD1. V lost 4 bases, J lost 0 bases, and 3 bases stayed unmatched. Germline V lookup: CDR1 SGHTA, CDR2 FQGTGA. There are 15 residues in the CDR3. The CDR3: CASSSTGGLNTEAFF. CDR3 bases: TGTGCCAGCAGCTCCACAGGGGGCTTGAACACTGAAGCTTTCTTT. The complete variable domain, with remaining parts taken from reference TRBV7-3 and TRBJ1-1, reads GAGVSQTPSNKVTEKGKYVELRCDPISGHTALYWYRQSLGQGPEFLIYFQGTGAADDSGLPNDRFFAVRPEGSVSTLKIQRTERGDSAVYLCASSSTGGLNTEAFFGQGTRLTVV.

Concerning this clone: Different DNA sequences within this sample yield the same CDR3. The genes are TRBV19 and TRBJ1-5, with D perhaps matching TRBD1 (6 bases). Germline lookup yields CDR1 LNHDA and CDR2 SQIVND (reference sequence). The CDR3 is 14 residues long. Trimming pared 1 base from V and 4 bases from J, leaving 8 bases between. The CDR3 nucleotides read TGTGCCAGTAGTATAGGCAGGGGTAATCAGCCCCAGCATTTT. Translating it yields CASSIGRGNQPQHF.

This chain uses TRBV27 with TRBJ2-7, with D maybe TRBD1 (6 bases). The V end was cut by 2 bases, the J end by 0 bases, with 11 bases between. This CDR3 is 15 amino acids long. Germline V gene lookup returns CDR1 MNHEY and CDR2 SMNVEV (reference sequence). The CDR3 nucleotides are TGTGCCAGCAGTTTAGGGCGGACAGCCTCCTACGAGCAGTACTTC. This codes for CASSLGRTASYEQYF.